The 29 T cell receptor beta chains listed next were all sequenced from one sample in a study of blood T cells in healthy people across ages. The second PCR ran roughly 6 to 11 cycles with a sample-barcoded 5' primer and J-beta primers. Each CDR3 protein is one row after TCRdb ran MiXCR on the 5' RACE reads. The sample includes some 1.4 million distinct CDR3 sequences, around 42% of them seen just once. Sequencing used blood. These receptors were collected from a woman aged 18-29 years in good health.

The rearrangement uses TRBV2 and TRBJ2-7; 9 nucleotides agree with TRBD1. Germline trimming cut 6 bases from V and 0 bases from J; bases unmatched to any gene: 3. The CDR3 loop spans 14 amino acids. Per germline, CDR1 SNHLY and CDR2 FYNNEI. The CDR3 region is CASSTGGGSYEQYF. The CDR3 DNA reads as TGTGCCAGCAGCACAGGGGGCGGCTCCTACGAGCAGTACTTC.

The chain carries TRBV4-1 and TRBJ2-4, with D perhaps TRBD1 or TRBD2 (7 bases each). The CDR3 is made up of 20 amino acids. V gave up 0 bases and J gave up 0 bases, with 21 bases separating them. Germline V lookup: CDR1 MGHRA, CDR2 YSYEKL. The CDR3 spells CASSQDRGGGRKAAKNIQYF. The CDR3, as DNA: TGCGCCAGCAGCCAAGATAGGGGAGGGGGCAGGAAGGCAGCCAAAAACATTCAGTACTTC.

V usage is TRBV7-2 and J usage is TRBJ2-1; 9 bases map to TRBD2. Germline trimming cut 5 bases from V and 4 bases from J; bases unmatched to any gene: 9. CDR1 is SGHTA and CDR2 is FQGNSA in the germline V gene. CDR3 size: 16 residues. The DNA for the CDR3 is TGTGCCAGCAGCCAGCCCGGGACTAGCTCTTACAATGAGCAGTTCTTC. Encoded protein: CASSQPGTSSYNEQFF.

Only a few counts were recorded for this clonotype. The rearrangement joins TRBV20-1 to TRBJ2-1, with TRBD2 identical over 9 bases. The V and J ends lost 4 bases and 6 bases, in that order; junction bases with no gene match: 4. The V gene's germline CDR1 is DFQATT and CDR2 SNEGSKA (reference sequence). The length of the CDR3 is 13 residues. The CDR3 here is CSANQAGGNEQFF. The CDR3 nucleotides are TGCAGTGCTAATCAAGCGGGGGGCAATGAGCAGTTCTTC.

CDR3 residues: CASSPPTDTYEQYF. Here the CDR3 DNA reads TGTGCCAGCAGCCCCCCGACGGACACCTACGAGCAGTACTTC. The rearrangement links TRBV3-1 to TRBJ2-7; tentatively, D is TRBD1 (5 bases). This CDR3 contains 14 residues. Between the trimmed V and J ends, which lost 4 bases and 2 bases, there was a span of 12 bases. The germline V gene encodes CDR1 LGHDT and CDR2 YNNKEL (reference sequence).

V is TRBV21-1 and J is TRBJ2-7; TRBD2 was called by the table and not checked on the DNA. TRBV21-1 is recorded as a pseudogene. CDR3 length: 16 residues. The CDR3 reads CASSAGRLAAYYEQYF. CDR3 coding DNA: TGTGCCAGCAGCGCGGGGAGACTAGCAGCTTACTACGAGCAGTACTTC.

This chain uses TRBV6-6 with TRBJ2-3; the D is unclear. Trimming cost V 5 bases and J 2 bases, with 14 bases left between them. The CDR3 extends over 15 amino acids. Germline assignment: CDR1 MNHNY and CDR2 SVGAGI (reference sequence). CDR3 sequence: CASSPGPRSTDTQYF. DNA of the CDR3: TGTGCCAGCAGTCCAGGTCCGCGGTCCACAGATACGCAGTATTTT.

The rearrangement links TRBV28 to TRBJ2-7; D is possibly TRBD2 (5 bases). The assigned J gene may be wrong: the sequence end matches TRBJ2-5 better. This CDR3 contains 12 residues. Per the germline V gene, CDR1 is MDHEN and CDR2 is SYDVKM. As DNA, the CDR3 is TGTGCCAGCAGGGCTAGCTGGCAGACCCAGTACTTC. Protein sequence: CASRASWQTQYF.

This chain connects TRBV7-8 to TRBJ1-2; 9 bases map to TRBD1. CDR1 and CDR2 from the germline V gene are SGHVS and FQNEAQ. J lost 8 bases, V lost 4 bases, and 8 bases had no gene match. The CDR3 spans 14 residues. CDR3 coding DNA: TGTGCCAGCAGCTGTAACAGGGGGCAGGGAGGCTACACCTTC. It specifies CASSCNRGQGGYTF.

In this sample, this clonotype turned up many times. J is TRBJ1-2 and V is TRBV7-2; D gene uncertain. The CDR3 totals 16 residues. Germline V gene data show CDR1 as SGHTA and CDR2 as FQGNSA. V was shortened by 5 bases and J by 0 bases, with 16 bases between the two germline ends. The CDR3 sequence is CASSPPRTFANYGYTF. The CDR3 DNA is TGTGCCAGCAGCCCCCCCCGGACGTTCGCTAACTATGGCTACACCTTC.

The chain has TRBV2 and TRBJ1-1, with D perhaps matching TRBD1 (5 bases). The CDR3 is 14 residues long. The V and J ends lost 1 base and 4 bases respectively, with 10 bases between them. Germline CDR1 SNHLY, CDR2 FYNNEI. The CDR3 region has the DNA TGTGCCAGCAGTGAAGACTTGGGGCTCACTGAAGCTTTCTTT. This translates into CASSEDLGLTEAFF.

V is TRBV13 and J is TRBJ2-1; 7 nucleotides match TRBD1. CDR1 is PRHDT and CDR2 is FYEKMQ in the germline V gene (reference sequence). The CDR3 contains 13 residues. V lost 5 bases, J lost 9 bases, and 7 bases stayed unmatched. As DNA, the CDR3 is TGTGCCAGCAGCACGTACAGGGGTGGTGAGCAGTTCTTC. Residues: CASSTYRGGEQFF.

This clonotype occurred a few times. V usage is TRBV12-3 or TRBV12-4 and J usage is TRBJ1-3; D is ambiguous. V lost 3 bases and J lost 5, with 11 bases in between. The CDR3 is made up of 14 amino acids. DNA of the CDR3: TGTGCCAGCAGTTTCCGTGGTCTTAGAAACACCATATATTTT. It is translated as CASSFRGLRNTIYF.

This clonotype appeared a single time. The rearrangement uses TRBV20-1 and TRBJ2-7, with 12 positions matching TRBD2. The CDR3 runs to 19 residues. Looked up from germline, CDR1 is DFQATT and CDR2 is SNEGSKA (reference sequence). V trimming: 1 base; J trimming: 7 bases; junction bases outside the gene matches: 20. This CDR3 reads CSARAPGLAGKSSYNEQYF. In nucleotides, the CDR3 is TGCAGTGCTAGAGCCCCGGGACTAGCGGGTAAAAGCTCCTACAATGAGCAGTACTTC.

For the CDR3, the DNA is TGCAGTGCTAGAGATCTGGGACAGGGAGAAAAACTGTTTTTT. As protein: CSARDLGQGEKLFF. The rearrangement uses TRBV20-1 and TRBJ1-4; TRBD1 matches 9 bases. After removal of 0 bases from V and 8 bases from J, the junction contained 4 bases not matched to a gene. Germline V gene sequence: CDR1 DFQATT, CDR2 SNEGSKA (reference sequence). This CDR3 comprises 14 residues.

Only a few counts were recorded for this clonotype. This chain links TRBV6-1 with TRBJ1-1, with no clear D. Germline V CDR1 and CDR2: MNHNS, SASEGT. There are 16 residues in the CDR3. Trimming shortened V by 6 bases and J by 1 base, and 18 bases separated the two germline ends. The CDR3 here is CASSQTGRNSNTEAFF. CDR3 in DNA: TGTGCCAGCAGCCAAACCGGACGGAACTCGAACACTGAAGCTTTCTTT.

The CDR3 nucleotides read TGTGCCACCGACCTCAGCGGGACGCACCCACCGGGATATGGCTACACCTTC. This translates into CATDLSGTHPPGYGYTF. The chain uses TRBV21-1 and TRBJ1-2. TRBV21-1 is annotated as a pseudogene. The CDR3 covers 17 residues.

This clonotype is a singleton in its sample. The chain employs TRBV13 and TRBJ2-2; tentative D call: TRBD2 (5 bases). V dropped 5 bases and J dropped 7 bases, with 11 bases sitting between them. The length of the CDR3 is 13 residues. Germline lookup yields CDR1 PRHDT and CDR2 FYEKMQ (reference sequence). This chain's CDR3 is CASSAPGNGELFF. As DNA, the CDR3 is TGTGCCAGCAGCGCCCCGGGGAACGGGGAGCTGTTTTTT.

This clonotype appeared a few times. This sequence joins TRBV5-1 and TRBJ2-3; D call uncertain. Trimming left V 0 bases short and J 2 bases short, with 13 bases between. The CDR3 is 16 amino acids. The V gene's germline CDR1 is SGHRS and CDR2 YFSETQ. In nucleotides, the CDR3 is TGCGCCAGCAGCTTGGGGCAGGCGATTCCCACAGATACGCAGTATTTT. It specifies CASSLGQAIPTDTQYF.

The chain joins TRBV4-2 to TRBJ2-3; TRBD2 aligns across 8 bases. The CDR3 is 15 residues long. Germline CDR1 and CDR2: LGHNA and YNFKEQ. V shed 0 bases, J shed 4 bases, and the junction held 3 bases outside the gene matches. CDR3 sequence: CASSQEGREADTQYF. In nucleotides, the CDR3 is TGTGCCAGCAGCCAAGAGGGGCGGGAGGCAGATACGCAGTATTTT.

This clonotype was counted only a few times. The V call is TRBV5-1, the J call TRBJ2-1, with TRBD1 matching over 7 bases. The CDR3 spans 15 residues. Losses at the gene ends were 0 bases for V and 5 bases for J; bases not matched to a gene: 5. Per the germline V gene, CDR1 is SGHRS and CDR2 is YFSETQ. The CDR3 loop reads CASSLESGTDNEQFF. The CDR3 DNA is TGCGCCAGCAGCTTGGAATCCGGGACAGACAATGAGCAGTTCTTC.

This clonotype was counted once. The CDR3, as DNA: TGTGCTAGTGCCGCCCTCTTTAACACTGAAGCTTTCTTT. This gives the protein CASAALFNTEAFF. This sequence joins TRBV12-5 and TRBJ1-1; no clear D. Germline CDR1 reads LGHNT; CDR2 reads FRNRAP. Trimming stripped 7 bases from V and 2 bases from J, with 11 bases between. The CDR3 has 13 amino acids.

The chain carries TRBV28 and TRBJ1-1; D possibly corresponds to TRBD1 (5 bases). CDR3 length equals 15 residues. CDR1 is MDHEN, CDR2 SYDVKM, per germline. Trimming took off 8 bases at V and 2 bases at J, with 18 bases between the two ends. The CDR3 DNA follows: TGTGCCAGCGGACTCGACAGTCGAGAAAACACTGAAGCTTTCTTT. The encoded protein is CASGLDSRENTEAFF.

The V and J genes are TRBV12-3 or TRBV12-4 and TRBJ2-1; 8 bases are shared with TRBD2. V shed 5 bases, J shed 0 bases, and the junction held 6 bases outside the gene matches. This CDR3 contains 16 residues. The CDR3 loop is CASSRIRGGSYNEQFF. The CDR3 nucleotides read TGTGCCAGCAGTCGAATTCGGGGGGGCTCCTACAATGAGCAGTTCTTC.

The chain recombines TRBV30 with TRBJ2-3; D call uncertain. CDR1 is GTSNPN, CDR2 SVGIG, per germline (reference sequence). Trimming took 0 bases from V and 10 from J, leaving 11 bases between them. The CDR3 has 12 amino acids. The CDR3 nucleotides read TGTGCCTGGAGTGTATCGGTGGGGTCGCAGTATTTT. This gives the protein CAWSVSVGSQYF.

The CDR3 coding sequence is TGCAGTGCTACCAGGCGGGTTGGCCCTGGCTACACCTTC. Amino acids: CSATRRVGPGYTF. The V gene is TRBV20-1, the J gene TRBJ1-2; D is uncertain. This CDR3 is built from 13 residues. V shed 4 bases and J shed 7 bases, with 16 bases lying between them. Germline V gene sequence: CDR1 DFQATT, CDR2 SNEGSKA (reference sequence).

With respect to this clonotype: A read error may be the cause here, since a much bigger clone is one base away. This chain links TRBV6-6 with TRBJ2-4; TRBD1 matches 7 bases. CDR1 MNHNY and CDR2 SVGAGI come from the germline V gene (reference sequence). V lost 2 bases and J lost 13; bases outside the gene matches: 14. CDR3 size: 15 residues. The CDR3: CASSYDRRGSYKQYF. CDR3 nucleotides: TGTGCCAGCAGTTACGATCGCAGGGGGTCCTACAAGCAGTACTTC.

This clonotype appeared a few times. The chain has TRBV6-1 and TRBJ2-1, with D possibly TRBD2 on 6 matching bases. The CDR3 totals 16 residues. V was pared by 4 bases and J by 5 bases, with 18 bases between. Germline V gives CDR1 MNHNS, CDR2 SASEGT. The CDR3 DNA is TGTGCCAGCAGTGCCCGAGGCCCTAGCGTAGACAATGAGCAGTTCTTC. As protein: CASSARGPSVDNEQFF.

This clonotype was recorded once. In DNA, the CDR3 is TGTGCCAGCAGCCAGAGGCGGCGTACCCTCCAAGAGACCCAGTACTTC. Its protein product is CASSQRRRTLQETQYF. The rearrangement links TRBV13 to TRBJ2-5; D remains unclear. Per the germline V gene, CDR1 is PRHDT and CDR2 is FYEKMQ (reference sequence). The CDR3 runs 16 residues. V lost 5 bases to trimming and J lost 1 base, with 17 bases between them.